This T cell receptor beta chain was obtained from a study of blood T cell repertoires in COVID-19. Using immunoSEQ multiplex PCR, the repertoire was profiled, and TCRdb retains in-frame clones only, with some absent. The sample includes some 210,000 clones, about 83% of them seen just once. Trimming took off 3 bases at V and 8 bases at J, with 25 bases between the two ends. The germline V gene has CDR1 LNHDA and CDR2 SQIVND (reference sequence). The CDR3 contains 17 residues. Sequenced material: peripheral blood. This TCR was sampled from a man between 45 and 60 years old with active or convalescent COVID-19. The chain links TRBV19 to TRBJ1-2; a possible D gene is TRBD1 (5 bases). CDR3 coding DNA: TGTGCCAGTAGTATGGTGGGCAGGGCCACCAGGTCGGTCGGCTACACCTTC. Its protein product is CASSMVGRATRSVGYTF.